The clone carrying this T cell receptor (beta chain) was recorded a few times. Its matching antigen is unknown. Trimming took off 0 bases at V and 4 bases at J, with 12 bases between the two ends. Per germline, CDR1 SGHRS and CDR2 YFSETQ. The CDR3 is 15 residues long. This sample stems from a study of cytomegalovirus exposure and HLA in healthy donors. General study points: Despite most TCR sequences being rare, some public TCRs occurred in many donors. Evidence from a later analysis indicated that most CMV-associated TCR beta chains looked HLA-restricted. TCR beta chains numbering some 160 were designated cytomegalovirus-associated. Near-uniform donor sequencing depth was presumed by presence/absence analyses.

The study ran its PCR with 60 Vbeta and 13 Jbeta primers. Clones were read by immunoSEQ multiplex PCR, and TCRdb kept only the in-frame ones, dropping some. The sample consists of roughly 150,000 clones, roughly 77% of them appearing once. This chain connects TRBV5-1 to TRBJ2-3; D perhaps matches TRBD2 (5 bases). The TCR sequence derives from a woman aged 25 to 45 in good health and CMV-seronegative. The sample taken for sequencing was PBMCs. This chain's CDR3 is CASSLAEAGADTQYF. The CDR3 nucleotides are TGCGCCAGCAGCTTGGCCGAGGCGGGCGCAGATACGCAGTATTTT. Based on the CDR3 plus reference TRBV5-1 and TRBJ2-3, the full variable domain is KAGVTQTPRYLIKTRGQQVTLSCSPISGHRSVSWYQQTPGQGLQFLFEYFSETQRNKGNFPGRFSGRQFSNSRSEMNVSTLELGDSALYLCASSLAEAGADTQYFGPGTRLTVL.